These 29 T cell receptor beta chains were all obtained from the same sample, sequenced in a study of blood T cell repertoires in COVID-19. Libraries were prepared by immunoSEQ multiplex PCR; TCRdb keeps only in-frame clonotypes and omits some of them. The sample shows some 240,000 clones, approximately 89% of them seen only once. Sequencing was done on a sample of peripheral blood. Every receptor here comes from an older woman with COVID-19, enrolled during active disease.

This clone was seen a few times. The rearrangement joins TRBV19 to TRBJ2-1; D gene uncertain. Trimming took 4 bases from V and 2 from J, leaving 15 bases between them. This CDR3 is built from 16 residues. Germline V gene data show CDR1 as LNHDA and CDR2 as SQIVND (reference sequence). The CDR3 here is CASSTGDSDAYNEQFF. The CDR3 DNA reads as TGTGCCAGTAGTACCGGAGACTCAGATGCCTACAATGAGCAGTTCTTC.

V is TRBV14 and J is TRBJ2-7; 7 bases map to TRBD1. There are 15 residues in the CDR3. Trimming took 4 bases from V and 5 from J; bases not matched to a gene: 11. Looked up from germline, CDR1 is SGHDN and CDR2 is FVKESK. The CDR3 spells CASSPLQGILHEQYF. The CDR3 DNA reads TGTGCCAGCAGCCCTCTACAGGGGATTCTCCACGAGCAGTACTTC. The full variable domain, its missing parts supplied by reference TRBV14 and TRBJ2-7, is EAGVTQFPSHSVIEKGQTVTLRCDPISGHDNLYWYRRVMGKEIKFLLHFVKESKQDESGMPNNRFLAERTGGTYSTLKVQPAELEDSGVYFCASSPLQGILHEQYFGPGTRLTVT.

To note about this clone: Other DNA sequences in this specimen translate into the identical CDR3. The chain combines TRBV30 with TRBJ1-1; tentatively, D is TRBD1 (6 bases). The CDR3 contains 13 residues. The germline CDR1 and CDR2 sequences are GTSNPN and SVGIG (reference sequence). Trimming left V 1 base short and J 3 bases short, with 9 bases between. DNA for the CDR3: TGTGCCTGGAGTGGGGGGGGGCACACTGAAGCTTTCTTT. Encoded protein: CAWSGGGHTEAFF.

This chain connects TRBV5-8 to TRBJ2-1, with D hard to call. The V gene's germline CDR1 is SGHTS and CDR2 YDEGEE. The CDR3 sequence is 15 residues long. The ends were cut back, 0 bases at V and 4 bases at J, with 11 bases in the middle. The CDR3 nucleotides read TGTGCCAGCAGCTTGGCCAGTTACAGTTACAATGAGCAGTTCTTC. This codes for CASSLASYSYNEQFF.

The chain uses TRBV5-6 and TRBJ1-5; 9 bases line up with TRBD1. V lost 1 base, J lost 1 base, and 6 bases stayed unmatched. The CDR3 runs to 17 residues. Germline assignment: CDR1 SGHDT and CDR2 YYEEEE. The CDR3: CASSLYGTGGSNQPQHF. CDR3 sequence (DNA): TGTGCCAGCAGCTTGTATGGCACAGGGGGCAGCAATCAGCCCCAGCATTTT.

This chain links TRBV10-3 with TRBJ2-7, with TRBD1 identical over 8 bases. From germline, CDR1 is ENHRY and CDR2 SYGVKD. Trimming took 6 bases from V and 5 from J; bases not matched to a gene: 6. The CDR3 runs 13 residues. The CDR3 is CAISADRAHEQYF. DNA for the CDR3: TGTGCCATCAGCGCGGACAGGGCCCACGAGCAGTACTTC.

The V call is TRBV9, the J call TRBJ2-1, with a weak D call TRBD2 (6 bases). The CDR3 runs to 15 residues. Germline V lookup: CDR1 SGDLS, CDR2 YYNGEE. The ends were cut back, 4 bases at V and 2 bases at J, with 13 bases in the middle. The CDR3 spells CASSSESGAYNEQFF. CDR3 nucleotide sequence: TGTGCCAGCAGCTCCGAGTCGGGGGCCTACAATGAGCAGTTCTTC.

The chain uses TRBV3-1 (or the pseudogene TRBV3-2) and TRBJ1-1; unclear D gene. Trimming left V 0 bases short and J 1 base short, with 12 bases between. Germline V gene data show CDR1 as LGHDT and CDR2 as YNNKEL (reference sequence). This CDR3 spans 16 amino acids. Written as DNA, the CDR3 is TGTGCCAGCAGCCAAGAAGGTGGGCAGTCGAACACTGAAGCTTTCTTT. Translated, it gives CASSQEGGQSNTEAFF.

The rearrangement joins TRBV7-3 to TRBJ1-1, with no clear D. The V gene's germline CDR1 is SGHTA and CDR2 FQGTGA. The CDR3 totals 13 residues. The V end lost 3 bases, the J end lost 5 bases, and 10 bases lay between the germline ends. The CDR3 reads CASSFGRITEAFF. The CDR3 DNA reads as TGTGCCAGCAGCTTTGGGAGGATTACTGAAGCTTTCTTT.

The chain combines TRBV5-1 with TRBJ2-3; D might be TRBD2 (6 bases). The CDR3 is 15 residues long. Looked up from germline, CDR1 is SGHRS and CDR2 is YFSETQ. V lost 1 base and J 6 bases, leaving 15 bases between the germline ends. DNA of the CDR3: TGCGCCAGCAGCTTGATGCGGGGCCTGGTGGATACGCAGTATTTT. Translating it yields CASSLMRGLVDTQYF.

This clone has a single count. The V and J genes are TRBV2 and TRBJ2-3; TRBD2 matches 10 bases. The CDR3 totals 14 residues. V trimming: 7 bases; J trimming: 1 base; junction bases outside the gene matches: 2. The germline CDR1 and CDR2 sequences are SNHLY and FYNNEI. The CDR3: CASTSGRGTDTQYF. CDR3 nucleotide sequence: TGTGCCAGCACGAGCGGGAGGGGCACAGATACGCAGTATTTT.

The genes are TRBV19 and TRBJ2-1; no clear D gene. The CDR3 consists of 13 residues. The V gene lost 6 bases and the J gene lost 6 bases, with 12 bases spanning the gap. The V gene's germline CDR1 is LNHDA and CDR2 SQIVND (reference sequence). The CDR3 DNA is TGTGCCAGTAGGCAGTTTCGAGGCAATGAGCAGTTCTTC. It codes for CASRQFRGNEQFF.

A note on this clone: Its ends do not fully match the called genes, so a read error is possible. The V gene is TRBV3-1 (or the pseudogene TRBV3-2), the J gene TRBJ2-7; 9 bases align to TRBD1. The CDR3 covers 16 residues. CDR1 is LGHDT and CDR2 is YNNKEL in the germline V gene (reference sequence). CDR3 nucleotide sequence: TGTGCCAGCAGCCATGTTACACAGGGGGCAGGCTACGGGCAGTACTTC. As protein: CASSHVTQGAGYGQYF.

The chain carries TRBV11-2 and TRBJ1-3; TRBD1 agrees at 9 bases. The CDR3 runs 15 residues. With 6 bases clipped from V and 4 bases from J, the junction kept 7 bases outside the gene matches. CDR1 and CDR2 from the germline V gene are SGHAT and FQNNGV. The CDR3 nucleotides read TGTGCCAGCAGTATAACAGGGGGCGAGGGAAACACCATATATTTT. This translates into CASSITGGEGNTIYF.

The genes are TRBV11-3 and TRBJ2-1; D is possibly TRBD1 (5 bases). V dropped 5 bases and J dropped 0 bases, with 14 bases sitting between them. This CDR3 has 16 amino acids. CDR1 and CDR2 from the germline V gene are SGHNT and YENEEA. The CDR3 coding sequence is TGTGCCAGCAGCCCCCGTCAGGGATCCTCCTACAATGAGCAGTTCTTC. Translating gives CASSPRQGSSYNEQFF.

The rearrangement links TRBV6-5 to TRBJ2-5, with 10 nucleotides matching TRBD1. V was clipped by 4 bases and J by 4 bases; unmatched bases: 6. The CDR3 sequence is 15 residues long. Germline lookup yields CDR1 MNHEY and CDR2 SVGAGI. This chain's CDR3 is CASSSPTGGVETQYF. The CDR3 DNA follows: TGTGCCAGCAGTTCCCCGACAGGGGGCGTAGAGACCCAGTACTTC.

V is TRBV30 and J is TRBJ1-5, with D unresolved. V was pared by 1 base and J by 6 bases, with 10 bases between. CDR1 and CDR2 (germline): GTSNPN, SVGIG (reference sequence). The CDR3 extends over 13 amino acids. The CDR3 is CAWSGGWRQPQHF. DNA of the CDR3: TGTGCCTGGAGTGGCGGGTGGCGTCAGCCCCAGCATTTT.

This clone appeared a single time. This sequence joins TRBV5-4 and TRBJ1-3; 8 nucleotides match TRBD1. CDR3 length equals 19 residues. V lost 4 bases to trimming and J lost 0 bases; unmatched junction nucleotides: 15. Germline V gene data show CDR1 as SGHNT and CDR2 as YYREEE (reference sequence). CDR3 in DNA: TGTGCCAGCAGCATTGGACAGGGTCACCGTTCCTCCTCTGGAAACACCATATATTTT. This encodes CASSIGQGHRSSSGNTIYF.

V is TRBV5-1 and J is TRBJ1-1, with 9 bases identical to TRBD1. CDR3 size: 15 residues. CDR1 is SGHRS, CDR2 YFSETQ, per germline. V was clipped by 0 bases and J by 4 bases; unmatched bases: 4. The CDR3 region has the DNA TGCGCCAGCAGCTTGGGGGACAGGGATATCACTGAAGCTTTCTTT. Its protein product is CASSLGDRDITEAFF.

This clone appeared many times. The V gene is TRBV9, the J gene TRBJ2-2; 9 bases agree with TRBD2. The germline V gene encodes CDR1 SGDLS and CDR2 YYNGEE. The junction had 1 base not matched to a gene; V was cut back by 0 bases and J by 1 base. There are 16 residues in the CDR3. The CDR3 nucleotides read TGTGCCAGCAGCGTAGGCGGGAGGGGGAACACCGGGGAGCTGTTTTTT. Encoded protein: CASSVGGRGNTGELFF.

This clone turned up a few times. This rearrangement joins TRBV2 to TRBJ2-7; the D gene is possibly TRBD1 (6 bases). V lost 7 bases, J lost 3 bases, and 19 bases lay in between. The V gene's germline CDR1 is SNHLY and CDR2 FYNNEI. This CDR3 is 15 amino acids long. The CDR3 DNA reads TGTGCCAGCAAAATGGACCGGGACATGGTCTACGAGCAGTACTTC. It specifies CASKMDRDMVYEQYF.

The chain uses TRBV7-6 and TRBJ2-1, with TRBD2 matching 8 bases. Trimming cost V 3 bases and J 0 bases; bases outside gene matches: 1. Germline values: CDR1 SGHVS, CDR2 FNYEAQ. The CDR3 has 15 amino acids. CDR3 in amino acids: CASSLSGSSYNEQFF. DNA of the CDR3: TGTGCCAGCAGCTTGAGCGGGAGCTCCTACAATGAGCAGTTCTTC.

The chain carries TRBV2 and TRBJ1-4; 9 nucleotides line up with TRBD1. Germline CDR1 reads SNHLY; CDR2 reads FYNNEI. V dropped 4 bases and J dropped 5; count of bases not matched to a gene: 5. This CDR3 has 15 amino acids. DNA of the CDR3: TGTGCCAGCAGTGCCCAAGGACAGGGGAATGAAAAACTGTTTTTT. Translated, it gives CASSAQGQGNEKLFF.

This chain links TRBV27 with TRBJ2-2; the match to TRBD2 covers 14 bases. Losses at the gene ends were 8 bases for V and 6 bases for J; bases not matched to a gene: 2. CDR1 and CDR2 (germline): MNHEY, SMNVEV (reference sequence). The length of the CDR3 is 14 residues. The CDR3 reads CASWGLAGAGELFF. The CDR3 bases are TGTGCCAGCTGGGGACTAGCGGGAGCCGGGGAGCTGTTTTTT.

The chain carries TRBV29-1 and TRBJ2-2; a weak D match, TRBD1 (5 bases). Per the germline V gene, CDR1 is SQVTM and CDR2 is ANQGSEA. The V gene lost 2 bases and the J gene lost 2 bases, with 9 bases spanning the gap. The CDR3 totals 14 residues. This CDR3 reads CSVERQGNTGELFF. In DNA form, the CDR3 reads TGCAGCGTTGAAAGGCAGGGAAACACCGGGGAGCTGTTTTTT.

J is TRBJ2-7 and V is TRBV27; D is possibly TRBD2 (6 bases). This CDR3 spans 14 amino acids. CDR1 is MNHEY and CDR2 is SMNVEV in the germline V gene (reference sequence). Trimming took off 5 bases at V and 1 base at J, with 12 bases between the two ends. In DNA form, the CDR3 reads TGTGCCAGCAGTAGGGACTCTCCATCCTACGAGCAGTACTTC. Translating gives CASSRDSPSYEQYF.

A single count supports this clone. This chain uses TRBV28 with TRBJ2-1, with D perhaps TRBD2 (5 bases). Per the germline V gene, CDR1 is MDHEN and CDR2 is SYDVKM. The CDR3 has 14 residues. V lost 2 bases and J lost 4, with 9 bases in between. Here the CDR3 reads CASSLGGKYNEQFF. The CDR3 DNA follows: TGTGCCAGCAGTTTAGGAGGAAAATACAATGAGCAGTTCTTC.

The V call is TRBV5-1, the J call TRBJ1-6; maybe TRBD1 (6 bases). CDR3 length equals 16 residues. Germline lookup yields CDR1 SGHRS and CDR2 YFSETQ. V dropped 4 bases and J dropped 5 bases, with 16 bases sitting between them. CDR3 DNA sequence: TGCGCCAGCAGCCCCCTGGGACACCCAGATAATTCACCCCTCCACTTT. Translation: CASSPLGHPDNSPLHF.

This clone was seen a few times. This sequence joins TRBV5-5 and TRBJ2-2, with TRBD1 matching 9 bases. J gave up 6 bases and V 5 bases, and 8 bases lay outside the gene matches. Germline-derived CDR1 and CDR2 are SGHKS and YYEKEE (reference sequence). The CDR3 is 15 amino acids. The CDR3 DNA is TGTGCCAGCAGTCACTGGGGACAGGGCGCCGGGGAGCTGTTTTTT. It translates to CASSHWGQGAGELFF.